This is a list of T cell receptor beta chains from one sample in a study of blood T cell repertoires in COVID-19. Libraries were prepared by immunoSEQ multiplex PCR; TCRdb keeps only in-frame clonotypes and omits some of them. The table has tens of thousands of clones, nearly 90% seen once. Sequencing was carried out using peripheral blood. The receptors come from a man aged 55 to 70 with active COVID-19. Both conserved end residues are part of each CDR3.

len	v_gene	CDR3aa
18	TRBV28	CASSLVRANVLSKNIQYF
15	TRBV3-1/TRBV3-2	CASSLTFQGTYEQYF
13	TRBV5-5	CASSPRAGDEQFF
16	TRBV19	CASSNRRTGATYEQYF
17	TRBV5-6	CASSLGLSGHNNQPQHF
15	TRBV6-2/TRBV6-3	CASSGPGQGVSPLHF
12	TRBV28	CASSLFEGGYTF
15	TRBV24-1	CATSDQDRFSYEQYF
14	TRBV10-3	CAISAGGQQETQYF
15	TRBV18	CASARLAGGTDTQYF
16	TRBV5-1	CASSAGTSGTQETQYF
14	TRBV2	CASLRVARDSEQFF
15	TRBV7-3	CASSPQAGDGETQYF
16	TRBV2	CASSVGTSGRADTQYF
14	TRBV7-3	CASSSDRTYNEQFF
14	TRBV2	CASSGTGRSYEQYF
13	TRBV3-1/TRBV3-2	CASTGQGAVGYTF
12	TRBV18	CASSQDRNGYTF
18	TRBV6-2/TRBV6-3	CASSRGLAGGTGAGELFF
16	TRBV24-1	CATSDRTGYSTDTQYF
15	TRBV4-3	CASSQENRGTGELFF
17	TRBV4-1	CASSPGTSGSTYNEQFF
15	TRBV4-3	CASSQGGNSNQPQHF
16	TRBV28	CASSFGTGVPHYGYTF
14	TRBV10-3	CAISEQGSKNIQYF
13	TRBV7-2	CASSLEVDREAFF
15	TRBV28	CASSYNRGRSGELFF
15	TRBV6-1	CASSEAFGGNGELFF
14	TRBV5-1	CASYDTGGADTQYF
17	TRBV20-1	CSASQQVGYSGANVLTF
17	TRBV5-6	CASSRYLAGGLDNEQFF
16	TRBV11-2	CASSFVVGQGKGGYTF
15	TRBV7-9	CASSYRQGANGELFF
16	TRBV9	CASSVGAGGSTDTQYF
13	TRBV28	CASTGGGKETQYF
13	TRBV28	CASTNRGWETQYF
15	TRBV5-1	CASNPVGGTNEKLFF
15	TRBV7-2	CASSLEGGRAYEQYF
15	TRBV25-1	CASSDSGRAVGELFF
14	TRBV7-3	CASSLTGHDTEAFF
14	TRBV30	CAWSEVGGREKLFF
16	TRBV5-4	CASSPTSPGNNSPLHF
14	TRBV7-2	CASAFGSSPYEQYF
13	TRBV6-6	CASSPRGRLEQYF
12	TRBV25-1	CASSELAGVLFF
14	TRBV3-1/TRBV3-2	CASSQGGERQPQHF
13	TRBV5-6	CASSLGLNQPQHF
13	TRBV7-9	CASPTGATDTQYF
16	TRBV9	CASSPTRLAVYNEQFF
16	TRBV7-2	CASSLAGGTANYGYTF
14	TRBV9	CASSEWSSHGELFF
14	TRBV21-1	CASSKVGASYEQYF
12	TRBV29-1	CSVVSGRGEQYF